This T cell receptor (beta chain) was recorded in a study of blood T cell repertoires in COVID-19. Per germline, CDR1 SGHKS and CDR2 YYEKEE (reference sequence). The CDR3 is made up of 16 amino acids. The V gene end was trimmed by 4 bases and the J gene end by 4 bases; junction bases not matched to a gene: 13. Profiling relied on immunoSEQ multiplex PCR, and the TCRdb table lists in-frame clones only, not all of them. The sample shows fewer than 300,000 clones, roughly 90% of them seen only once. This sequence was found in a woman younger than 45 with COVID-19, enrolled during active disease. The specimen sequenced was peripheral blood. The chain combines TRBV5-5 with TRBJ1-2, with 7 bases matching TRBD1. Here the CDR3 DNA reads TGTGCCAGCAGCCGACAGGGCGGCTCGACCGTCTATGGCTACACCTTC. Translating gives CASSRQGGSTVYGYTF.